These 26 T cell receptor beta chains were all obtained from the same sample, sequenced in a study of post-analysis software for immune sequencing data (dated by TCRdb to between 2014 and 2016). For these receptors, no antigen is known. Broader findings and caveats from the paper: Patients showed significantly higher frequencies than controls for roughly 5 TRBV segments, among them TRBV5-6, TRBV5-1 and TRBV20-1.

The receptor library was made with PCR. The data were produced on an Illumina HiSeq 2500. To reduce PCR and sequencing biases, unique molecular identifiers were built into the TCR beta cDNA libraries. In TCRdb, the public reads were trimmed at Q25 with fastp and aligned with MiXCR, with productive beta chains retained. Identical CDR3 proteins give one entry, which carries the most common genes and DNA. This sample is represented by 250,000 to 300,000 distinct CDR3 sequences; 36% of them were singletons. Under 5.5% of the sample comes from the top ten. The sample consisted of blood. The receptors shown here come from a girl aged 5-17 years with multiple sclerosis.

The sample holds many counts of this clonotype. The chain couples TRBV5-1 to TRBJ2-5; D tentatively reads TRBD1 or TRBD2 (5 bases each). CDR3 size: 16 residues. Trimming cost V 4 bases and J 4 bases, with 20 bases left between them. Germline V gene data show CDR1 as SGHRS and CDR2 as YFSETQ. The CDR3 here is CASSQDLGTAGETQYF. CDR3 coding DNA: TGCGCCAGCAGCCAGGACCTAGGGACGGCGGGAGAGACCCAGTACTTC.

This clonotype was detected a few times. The chain joins TRBV29-1 to TRBJ2-2, with a tentative D call TRBD2 (5 bases). The germline V gene encodes CDR1 SQVTM and CDR2 ANQGSEA. The CDR3 is 14 amino acids. V was clipped by 4 bases and J by 1 base, with 10 bases between them. CDR3 protein: CSVGGGRNTGELFF. CDR3 nucleotide sequence: TGCAGCGTTGGAGGCGGGCGGAACACCGGGGAGCTGTTTTTT.

V is TRBV20-1 and J is TRBJ2-1, with 8 bases matching TRBD2. The CDR3 consists of 15 residues. Germline V gene data show CDR1 as DFQATT and CDR2 as SNEGSKA (reference sequence). V shed 4 bases and J 5 bases; nucleotides not matched to a gene: 10. The CDR3 nucleotides read TGCAGTGCTACCTCCGGACTAGCTCCTCACAATGAGCAGTTCTTC. The encoded protein is CSATSGLAPHNEQFF.

About this clonotype itself: The missing conserved phenylalanine or tryptophan at the end of this CDR3 makes a read error likely. The rearrangement uses TRBV3-1 and TRBJ2-3, with 8 bases fitting TRBD2. V dropped 3 bases and J dropped 4; count of bases not matched to a gene: 3. In germline, CDR1 is LGHDT, CDR2 YNNKEL (reference sequence). This CDR3 is 14 amino acids long. The CDR3: CASSQRRGADTQYL. CDR3 bases: TGTGCCAGCAGCCAGAGGCGGGGGGCAGATACGCAGTATTTG.

The chain links TRBV29-1 to TRBJ2-2, with 10 bases identical to TRBD1. The CDR3 covers 15 residues. V was pared by 6 bases and J by 3 bases, with 7 bases of the junction left unmatched. The germline V gene encodes CDR1 SQVTM and CDR2 ANQGSEA. The CDR3 nucleotides read TGCAGCGTCAAGACAGGGGGCGAGGACACCGGGGAGCTGTTTTTT. The encoded protein is CSVKTGGEDTGELFF.

The chain couples TRBV6-6 to TRBJ1-5; a weak D match, TRBD1 (6 bases). V was pared by 5 bases and J by 4 bases, with 15 bases between. The CDR3 spans 15 residues. From germline, CDR1 is MNHNY and CDR2 SVGAGI (reference sequence). The CDR3: CASSMRTAENQPQHF. DNA of the CDR3: TGTGCCAGCAGTATGCGGACAGCTGAGAATCAGCCCCAGCATTTT.

Worth noting for this clonotype: Being one base from a much bigger clone, this may be a read error. This rearrangement joins TRBV29-1 to TRBJ2-3; a possible D gene is TRBD2 (7 bases). The CDR3 runs 14 residues. The V gene lost 5 bases and the J gene lost 6 bases, with 18 bases spanning the gap. Germline V gene sequence: CDR1 SQVTM, CDR2 ANQGSEA. CDR3 residues: CSVRGAGVGDTQYF. CDR3 nucleotide sequence: TGCAGCGTTAGGGGGGCGGGAGTAGGGGATACGCAGTATTTT.

This clonotype was counted ten times or more. V usage is TRBV4-1 and J usage is TRBJ2-1; TRBD2 matches at 7 bases. After removal of 0 bases from V and 7 bases from J, the junction contained 6 bases not matched to a gene. The length of the CDR3 is 15 residues. The germline V gene has CDR1 MGHRA and CDR2 YSYEKL. CDR3 loop: CASSQDGVGGNEQFF. DNA of the CDR3: TGCGCCAGCAGCCAAGATGGCGTCGGGGGGAATGAGCAGTTCTTC.

This clonotype was observed at least ten times. CDR3 region: CASSSGTMASGANVLTF. The CDR3 bases are TGTGCCAGCAGCTCCGGGACAATGGCATCTGGGGCCAACGTCCTGACTTTC. The chain employs TRBV7-9 and TRBJ2-6, with D perhaps matching TRBD1 (6 bases). The CDR3 covers 17 residues. The germline V gene encodes CDR1 SEHNR and CDR2 FQNEAQ (reference sequence). Trimming removed 4 bases from V and 1 base from J, with 14 bases in between.

This clonotype was counted ten times or more. This rearrangement joins TRBV28 to TRBJ1-2; D possibly corresponds to TRBD1 (5 bases). Trimming removed 3 bases from V and 4 bases from J, with 12 bases in between. In germline, CDR1 is MDHEN, CDR2 SYDVKM. The CDR3 consists of 14 residues. CDR3 sequence reads: CASSFPGQPYGYTF. The CDR3, as DNA: TGTGCCAGCAGTTTCCCAGGGCAGCCCTATGGCTACACCTTC.

This clonotype was recorded many times. The chain uses TRBV29-1 and TRBJ1-2, with 7 bases fitting TRBD1. The CDR3 extends over 12 amino acids. The V gene end was trimmed by 5 bases and the J gene end by 4 bases; junction bases not matched to a gene: 4. Germline assignment: CDR1 SQVTM and CDR2 ANQGSEA. The CDR3 loop is CSVLGTAYGYTF. In DNA, the CDR3 is TGCAGCGTTTTAGGGACAGCCTATGGCTACACCTTC.

Remarks on this clonotype: One base away lies a much larger clone, so this may be a sequencing read error. The rearrangement uses TRBV6-2 or TRBV6-3 and TRBJ2-7; D perhaps matches TRBD2 (5 bases). Germline CDR1 is MNHEY and CDR2 is SVGEGT. Trimming stripped 5 bases from V and 12 bases from J, with 20 bases between. This CDR3 has 13 residues. The CDR3 region is CASSGLGQRRRYF. CDR3 nucleotide sequence: TGTGCCAGCAGTGGCCTAGGGCAGCGGAGGAGGTACTTC.

There are many counts of this clonotype. The chain is built from TRBV4-2 and TRBJ2-1; 9 bases agree with TRBD2. Germline V gene sequence: CDR1 LGHNA, CDR2 YNFKEQ. With V trimmed by 1 base and J by 3 bases, 7 bases remained unmatched. There are 17 residues in the CDR3. For the CDR3, the DNA is TGTGCCAGCAGCCAAGGTGGCGGGGGGGCCGTCTACAATGAGCAGTTCTTC. This translates into CASSQGGGGAVYNEQFF.

Comment on this clonotype: A much larger clone is a single base away; this may be a read error. This chain joins TRBV7-2 and TRBJ1-2, with D possibly being TRBD1 (6 bases). From germline, CDR1 is SGHTA and CDR2 FQGNSA. The CDR3 is made up of 13 amino acids. The V end was cut by 1 base, the J end by 6 bases, with 9 bases between. The CDR3 sequence: CASSLGTVDGYTF. CDR3 nucleotides: TGTGCCAGCAGCTTAGGGACAGTCGATGGCTACACCTTC.

On this clonotype itself: A read error may explain this, as a much larger clone is one base away. V gene TRBV5-5 combines with J gene TRBJ2-7; D perhaps matches TRBD2 (5 bases). The germline gives CDR1 SGHKS, CDR2 YYEKEE (reference sequence). The CDR3 length is 13 residues. V lost 0 bases and J 12 bases, leaving 16 bases between the germline ends. In nucleotides, the CDR3 is TGTGCCAGCAGCTTGGATGGGAGCAACATTCGGTACTTC. Its translation: CASSLDGSNIRYF.

V usage is TRBV5-4 and J usage is TRBJ1-1, with D unclear. CDR1 and CDR2 from the germline V gene are SGHNT and YYREEE (reference sequence). Trimming left V 0 bases short and J 0 bases short, with 12 bases between. The CDR3 totals 16 residues. The CDR3 nucleotides are TGTGCCAGCAGCTTGGGTGGGGTTCTTTTGAACACTGAAGCTTTCTTT. Residues: CASSLGGVLLNTEAFF.

With regard to this clonotype: Given a much more abundant clone one base away, this may be a read error. The conserved phenylalanine or tryptophan normally closing the CDR3 is absent here, so this likely arose from a read error. The chain is built from TRBV6-2 or TRBV6-3 and TRBJ1-2; D is perhaps TRBD1 (6 bases). Germline CDR1 reads MNHEY; CDR2 reads SVGEGT. The CDR3 spans 14 residues. The V end lost 0 bases, the J end lost 5 bases, and 10 bases lay between the germline ends. CDR3 nucleotides: TGTGCCAGCAGTTACTCGATGCAGGGGTATGGCTACACCTGC. This sequence encodes CASSYSMQGYGYTC.

This clonotype was recorded at least ten times. The chain has TRBV4-1 and TRBJ2-5, with 7 bases that match TRBD2. Germline CDR1 and CDR2: MGHRA and YSYEKL. Unmatched junction bases numbered 4, after V lost 1 base and J lost 2 bases. CDR3 length: 15 amino acids. The CDR3 sequence is CASSQGGGQQETQYF. The DNA for the CDR3 is TGCGCCAGCAGCCAAGGGGGGGGTCAACAAGAGACCCAGTACTTC.

This clonotype occurred many times. This CDR3 reads CASSSGQGFYGYTF. The CDR3 coding sequence is TGTGCCAGCAGCTCGGGACAGGGGTTCTATGGCTACACCTTC. V gene TRBV5-5 combines with J gene TRBJ1-2, with 10 nucleotides matching TRBD1. CDR3 size: 14 residues. Germline CDR1 and CDR2: SGHKS and YYEKEE (reference sequence). Germline trimming cut 3 bases from V and 4 bases from J; bases unmatched to any gene: 3.

The chain joins TRBV20-1 to TRBJ2-1, with a tentative D call TRBD2 (7 bases). This CDR3 contains 15 residues. Trimming pared 5 bases from V and 5 bases from J, leaving 19 bases between. The germline V gene encodes CDR1 DFQATT and CDR2 SNEGSKA (reference sequence). CDR3 nucleotides: TGCAGTGCTGAAGAATCAGGGAGGGGGGACAATGAGCAGTTCTTC. Translating it yields CSAEESGRGDNEQFF.

This clonotype appeared many times. DNA for the CDR3: TGCGCCAGCCGTAGCGGGAGTGCAGATACGCAGTATTTT. Encoded protein: CASRSGSADTQYF. The V gene is TRBV5-1, the J gene TRBJ2-3; 9 bases match TRBD2. This CDR3 is built from 13 residues. Germline V gene lookup returns CDR1 SGHRS and CDR2 YFSETQ. Trimming took 7 bases from V and 4 from J; bases not matched to a gene: 4. The entire variable domain, with the rest obtained from reference TRBV5-1 and TRBJ2-3, is as follows: KAGVTQTPRYLIKTRGQQVTLSCSPISGHRSVSWYQQTPGQGLQFLFEYFSETQRNKGNFPGRFSGRQFSNSRSEMNVSTLELGDSALYLCASRSGSADTQYFGPGTRLTVL.

Concerning this clonotype itself: A much bigger clone sits one base away, suggesting this may be a read error. V is TRBV2 and J is TRBJ2-7; D might be TRBD1 or TRBD2, each matching 5 bases. The J call may be in error: the DNA end matches TRBJ2-5 better. This CDR3 is 15 amino acids long. Germline V lookup: CDR1 SNHLY, CDR2 FYNNEI. This chain's CDR3 is CASSEALGGGGTQYF. CDR3 DNA sequence: TGTGCCAGCAGTGAAGCGCTTGGGGGTGGAGGGACCCAGTACTTC.

This clonotype was detected only a few times. The CDR3 reads CASSQTLTSRSYNEQFF. CDR3 sequence (DNA): TGTGCCAGCAGCCAGACCCTTACTAGCAGGTCCTACAATGAGCAGTTCTTC. The chain couples TRBV7-9 to TRBJ2-1; D may be TRBD2 (6 bases). Germline V CDR1 and CDR2: SEHNR, FQNEAQ (reference sequence). V lost 5 bases and J 1 base, leaving 18 bases between the germline ends. The CDR3 consists of 17 residues.

This clonotype was seen many times. The rearrangement uses TRBV5-1 and TRBJ1-2, with TRBD1 as a possible D gene (5 bases). From germline, CDR1 is SGHRS and CDR2 YFSETQ. Trimming removed 4 bases from V and 2 bases from J, with 12 bases in between. This CDR3 is built from 14 residues. CDR3 sequence (DNA): TGCGCCAGCAGCGTTGACCGGGACAACTATGGCTACACCTTC. Translation gives CASSVDRDNYGYTF.

This clonotype was seen just once. This chain connects TRBV4-2 to TRBJ2-7; the match to TRBD2 covers 12 bases. The length of the CDR3 is 17 residues. The V gene's germline CDR1 is LGHNA and CDR2 YNFKEQ. V lost 1 base, J lost 0 bases, and 4 bases stayed unmatched. The CDR3 reads CASSQVGLAGGSYEQYF. DNA of the CDR3: TGTGCCAGCAGCCAAGTGGGACTAGCGGGCGGCTCCTACGAGCAGTACTTC.

As concerns this clonotype: A much larger clonotype is one base distant, so this may be a read error. The J gene is TRBJ2-5, the V gene TRBV20-1; perhaps TRBD1 as D (6 bases). Trimming took 2 bases from V and 11 from J, leaving 21 bases between them. CDR1 and CDR2 (germline): DFQATT, SNEGSKA (reference sequence). The CDR3 has 14 residues. The CDR3 region is CSARPGQTYNEQYF. CDR3 in DNA: TGCAGTGCTAGACCCGGACAGACTTACAATGAGCAGTACTTC.